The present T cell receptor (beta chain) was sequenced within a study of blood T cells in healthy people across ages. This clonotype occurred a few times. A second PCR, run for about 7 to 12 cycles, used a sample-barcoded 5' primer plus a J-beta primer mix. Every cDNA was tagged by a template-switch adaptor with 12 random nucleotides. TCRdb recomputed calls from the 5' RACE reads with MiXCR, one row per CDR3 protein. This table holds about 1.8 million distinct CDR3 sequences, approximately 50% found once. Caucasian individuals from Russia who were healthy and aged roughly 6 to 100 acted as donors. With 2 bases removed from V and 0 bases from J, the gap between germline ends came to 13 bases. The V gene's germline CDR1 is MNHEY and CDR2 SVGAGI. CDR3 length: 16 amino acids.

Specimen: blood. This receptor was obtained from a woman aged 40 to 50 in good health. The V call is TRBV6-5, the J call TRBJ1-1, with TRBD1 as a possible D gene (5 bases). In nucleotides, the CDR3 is TGTGCCAGCAGTTACGGGGCGGGCCGCTTGAACACTGAAGCTTTCTTT. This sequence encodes CASSYGAGRLNTEAFF.